These T cell receptor beta chains were read from a single sample in a study of coeliac disease. Profiled with immunoSEQ multiplex PCR; TCRdb holds only in-frame clones, not every one. Of roughly 3,000 clones listed, 63% are singletons. Specimen: lymphocytes from the gut lamina propria. All receptors derive from a woman between 50 and 59 years old without celiac disease. CDR3s include the opening cysteine and the closing phenylalanine or tryptophan. A D gene is named only where the DNA matches it firmly. For some rows the clone size is stated as once, few or many, or as a class when expanded; others skip it.

TRBJ2-3 | . | 15 | TRBV7-2 | . | TGTGCCAGCAGCCCCGACTACCAGAGCACAGATACGCAGTATTTT | CASSPDYQSTDTQYF
TRBJ1-1 | . | 18 | TRBV15 | . | TGTGCCACCAGCAGAGATTCTGTGGACAGAGGCCTGAACACTGAAGCTTTCTTT | CATSRDSVDRGLNTEAFF
TRBJ1-5 | . | 15 | TRBV7-8 | . | TGTGCCAGCAGCTTAGAGTTGCGGGGAAGCGAGGCCCAGCATTTT | CASSLELRGSEAQHF
TRBJ2-7 | . | 13 | TRBV6-1 | medium-sized | TGTGCCAGCAGTGGCAGGGAAACGGACGAGCAGTACTTC | CASSGRETDEQYF
TRBJ2-1 | TRBD2 | 13 | TRBV5-4 | . | TGTGCCAGCAGCTTAACTAGCGGGAATGAGCAGTTCTTC | CASSLTSGNEQFF
TRBJ1-4 | TRBD1 | 16 | TRBV19 | . | TGTGCCAGTAGCCGACAGGGTTCCTTAACTAATGAAAAACTGTTTTTT | CASSRQGSLTNEKLFF
TRBJ2-7 | . | 14 | TRBV7-9 | once | TGTGCCAGCAGCCCTCGGGGGGCTTCCTACGAGCAGTACTTC | CASSPRGASYEQYF
TRBJ1-1 | . | 12 | TRBV28 | . | TGTGCCAGCAGTTCGGGGAACACTGAAGCTTTCTTT | CASSSGNTEAFF
TRBJ2-7 | TRBD1 | 12 | TRBV30 | . | TGTGCCTGGGGAGGACAGGACTACGAGCAGTACTTC | CAWGGQDYEQYF
TRBJ2-7 | TRBD1 | 15 | TRBV7-8 | . | TGTGCCAGCAGCGACCCTTGGGACAGGAGCTACGAGCAGTACTTC | CASSDPWDRSYEQYF
TRBJ1-4 | TRBD1 | 12 | TRBV6-1 | . | TGTGCCAGCAGTTGGGACAGGGGAGAACTGTTTTTT | CASSWDRGELFF
TRBJ2-7 | . | 13 | TRBV2 | few | TGTGCCAGCACGCGAAGGAGCTCCTACGAGCAGTACTTC | CASTRRSSYEQYF
TRBJ1-3 | . | 15 | TRBV6-1 | . | TGTGCCAGCAGTGAACAGGATCACTCTGGAAACACCATATATTTT | CASSEQDHSGNTIYF
TRBJ2-3 | TRBD2 | 15 | TRBV9 | once | TGTGCCAGCAGCCTTAGCGGGGCCAGCACAGATACGCAGTATTTT | CASSLSGASTDTQYF
TRBJ2-1 | . | 12 | TRBV7-3 | . | TGTGCCAGCAGCTTTTCAGGGAATGAGCAGTTCTTC | CASSFSGNEQFF
TRBJ1-1 | . | 13 | TRBV6-1 | few | TGTGCCAGCAGCGCCCAGGCCTACACTGAAGCTTTCTTT | CASSAQAYTEAFF
TRBJ2-7 | TRBD1 | 15 | TRBV6-5 | . | TGTGCCAGCAGCCCTTACAGGGGGAATTGGTACGAGCAGTACTTC | CASSPYRGNWYEQYF
TRBJ2-6 | . | 14 | TRBV25-1 | . | TGTGCCAGCACAGGGGCTTCTGGGGCCAACGTCCTGACTTTC | CASTGASGANVLTF
TRBJ2-4 | TRBD2 | 15 | TRBV27 | . | TGTGCCAGCAGTTCGCAGCGGGGGGTCAGAAACATTCAGTACTTC | CASSSQRGVRNIQYF
TRBJ2-1 | TRBD2 | 17 | TRBV7-2 | . | TGTGCCAGCAGCTTGATATATAGCGGGGGGCTCTACAATGAGCAGTTCTTC | CASSLIYSGGLYNEQFF
TRBJ1-2 | . | 13 | TRBV6-6 | . | TGTGCCAGCACCCCCACAGGGAACTATGGCTACACCTTC | CASTPTGNYGYTF
TRBJ2-7 | . | 14 | TRBV18 | few | TGTGCCAGCTCACGAGGGTCTAGCTCCTACGAGCAGTACTTC | CASSRGSSSYEQYF
TRBJ2-1 | TRBD2 | 16 | TRBV6-4 | . | TGTGCCAGCAGTCCCGGGACTAGCGGGGGGCACAATGAGCAGTTCTTC | CASSPGTSGGHNEQFF
TRBJ1-1 | . | 15 | TRBV4-1 | medium-sized | TGCGCCAGCAGCGGAATAGGGGGGGTGAACACTGAAGCTTTCTTT | CASSGIGGVNTEAFF
TRBJ2-5 | . | 17 | TRBV15 | few | TGTGCCACCAGCAGACCGTACACCGGGACACCCCGGGAGACCCAGTACTTC | CATSRPYTGTPRETQYF
TRBJ2-7 | . | 16 | TRBV6-9 | few | TGTGCCAGCAGTTACTCGGCGACCAGGCAGGGCAACGAGCAGTACTTC | CASSYSATRQGNEQYF
TRBJ1-2 | . | 13 | TRBV14 | . | TGTGCCAGCAGCCAAGATTGGGGGGGCGGCTACACCTTC | CASSQDWGGGYTF
TRBJ2-3 | TRBD2 | 22 | TRBV4-1 | . | TGCGCCAGCAGTCGAAGAATAGCGGGGGCAACTCAAAAAAGCCCTAGCACAGATACGCAGTATTTT | CASSRRIAGATQKSPSTDTQYF
TRBJ1-1 | . | 16 | TRBV5-1 | . | TGCGCCAGCAGCTTGAGCGGGCCGGGCACGAGCACTGAAGCTTTCTTT | CASSLSGPGTSTEAFF
TRBJ2-7 | . | 15 | TRBV5-6 | few | TGTGCCAGCAGCGGGTTTCGCAGGGTGATCAACGAGCAGTACTTC | CASSGFRRVINEQYF
TRBJ1-1 | . | 15 | TRBV7-2 | . | TGTGCCAGCAGCTCGCAGGGTTTACAGTGGACTGAAGCTTTCTTT | CASSSQGLQWTEAFF
TRBJ2-5 | TRBD1 | 13 | TRBV7-6 | . | TGTGCCAGCAGCCTCGGACAGGGTGGGGAGCAGTACTTC | CASSLGQGGEQYF
TRBJ2-1 | . | 17 | TRBV21-1 | . | TGTGCCAGCAGCGGGTCGGTAAGCGGAGCTTACTACAATGAGCAGTTCTTC | CASSGSVSGAYYNEQFF
TRBJ1-2 | . | 13 | TRBV14 | once | TGTGCCAGCAGCCCCGGGGTTAACTATGGCTACACCTTC | CASSPGVNYGYTF
TRBJ2-6 | TRBD1 | 18 | TRBV7-9 | . | TGTGCCAGCAGCTTGGGACAGGGAGTTGATTCTGGGGCCAACGTCCTGACTTTC | CASSLGQGVDSGANVLTF
TRBJ1-4 | TRBD1 | 15 | TRBV18 | . | TGTGCCAGCTCACTGGACAGGGCAACTAATGAAAAACTGTTTTTT | CASSLDRATNEKLFF
TRBJ2-7 | TRBD2 | 18 | TRBV9 | . | TGTGCCAGCAGCGCACCGGGACTAGCGGGGGGTAGCTCCTACGAGCAGTACTTC | CASSAPGLAGGSSYEQYF
TRBJ2-5 | TRBD2 | 17 | TRBV7-9 | . | TGTGCCAGCAGCTCCTCATCCGGGACTAGCGGAGGGGAGACCCAGTACTTC | CASSSSSGTSGGETQYF
TRBJ2-2 | TRBD1 | 14 | TRBV6-5 | . | TGTGCCAGCCTTCAGACAGGGGCGATCGGGGAGCTGTTTTTT | CASLQTGAIGELFF
TRBJ1-4 | . | 16 | TRBV5-5 | few | TGTGCCAGCAGCTTGGGGAAAGGGAGGGCTAATGAAAAACTGTTTTTT | CASSLGKGRANEKLFF
TRBJ2-7 | TRBD1 | 15 | TRBV5-1 | few | TGCGCCAGCAGCTCCGCCTCGGGACAGGTTCGGGAGCAGTACTTC | CASSSASGQVREQYF
TRBJ1-4 | . | 17 | TRBV15 | . | TGTGCCACCAGCAGAGGAGGAGCAGGGAGGACTAATGAAAAACTGTTTTTT | CATSRGGAGRTNEKLFF
TRBJ2-2 | . | 17 | TRBV4-2 | . | TGTGCCAGCAGCCATCCTCCGGGGCAGGGGACGGCCGGGGAGCTGTTTTTT | CASSHPPGQGTAGELFF
TRBJ2-7 | . | 12 | TRBV28 | hyperexpanded | TGTGCCAGCAGTTTAGACAGTTGGGAGCAGTACTTC | CASSLDSWEQYF
TRBJ2-3 | . | 15 | TRBV6-4 | medium-sized | TGTGCCAGCAGTGACGGTGTAGCAAGCACAGATACGCAGTATTTT | CASSDGVASTDTQYF
TRBJ1-2 | TRBD1 | 15 | TRBV6-1 | once | TGTGCCAGCAGTGAAGGACAGGGAGGATGGTATGGCTACACCTTC | CASSEGQGGWYGYTF
TRBJ1-5 | . | 13 | TRBV6-5 | . | TGTGCCACTAGACTTTATAGCAATCAGCCCCAGCATTTT | CATRLYSNQPQHF
TRBJ2-1 | TRBD1 | 13 | TRBV6-5 | . | TGTGCCAGCAGTTACGACAGGGGGAATGAGCAGTTCTTC | CASSYDRGNEQFF
TRBJ2-2 | . | 13 | TRBV2 | . | TGTGCCAGCAGCAAATCACAGGGATGGGAGCTGTTTTTT | CASSKSQGWELFF
TRBJ2-3 | . | 16 | TRBV19 | . | TGTGCCAGTAGTCCTCTCGGGGTAAGGAGTACAGATACGCAGTATTTT | CASSPLGVRSTDTQYF
TRBJ1-5 | TRBD1 | 15 | TRBV4-1 | once | TGCGCCAGCAGCCAAGGGACAGGGGCCAATCAGCCCCAGCATTTT | CASSQGTGANQPQHF
TRBJ2-4 | . | 14 | TRBV27 | . | TGTGCCAGCAGCCGACAGGTGGCTGCAGACATTCAGTACTTC | CASSRQVAADIQYF